Below are 18 T cell receptor beta chains sequenced from a single sample in a study of pediatric ulcerative colitis. Libraries were prepared by immunoSEQ multiplex PCR; TCRdb keeps only in-frame clonotypes and omits some of them. The data contain about 64,000 clones, about nine tenths of them singletons. The sequenced sample was blood. Receptor source: a boy aged 5-17 years with severe ulcerative colitis.

This chain uses TRBV4-1 with TRBJ2-1; 10 positions agree with TRBD2. The CDR3 sequence is 18 residues long. V lost 2 bases and J lost 4; bases outside the gene matches: 11. From germline, CDR1 is MGHRA and CDR2 YSYEKL. This CDR3 is CASSQLTSGTLGYNEQFF. CDR3 DNA: TGCGCCAGCAGCCAATTAACTAGCGGGACACTAGGGTACAATGAGCAGTTCTTC.

The chain is built from TRBV6-5 and TRBJ2-7, with TRBD2 matching over 8 bases. Germline V lookup: CDR1 MNHEY, CDR2 SVGAGI. V was clipped by 4 bases and J by 2 bases; unmatched bases: 4. The CDR3 runs 14 residues. The CDR3 DNA sequence: TGTGCCAGCAGTTTCGAAGCGGGAGCCTACGAGCAGTACTTC. Amino acids: CASSFEAGAYEQYF.

The chain is built from TRBV4-1 and TRBJ2-7; tentative D call: TRBD2 (6 bases). The CDR3 length is 15 residues. Trimming stripped 5 bases from V and 1 base from J, with 15 bases between. Per germline, CDR1 MGHRA and CDR2 YSYEKL. This CDR3 is CASSILTGVSYEQYF. CDR3 in DNA: TGCGCCAGCAGCATCCTTACGGGGGTTTCCTACGAGCAGTACTTC.

The chain joins TRBV7-2 to TRBJ2-7, with 7 bases lining up with TRBD1. Germline CDR1 is SGHTA and CDR2 is FQGNSA. The J segment lost 6 bases and the V segment lost 5 bases, leaving 7 bases of the junction unmatched. The CDR3 contains 13 residues. The CDR3 coding sequence is TGTGCCAGCAGCCAAGGGGGCGCATCCGAGCAGTACTTC. Amino acids: CASSQGGASEQYF.

The chain carries TRBV7-8 and TRBJ2-3, with D possibly called TRBD1 or TRBD2 (5 bases each). Trimming took off 3 bases at V and 6 bases at J, with 16 bases between the two ends. The germline V gene encodes CDR1 SGHVS and CDR2 FQNEAQ. The CDR3 is 15 amino acids. The chain's CDR3 is CASSFGDGPRDTQYF. CDR3 sequence (DNA): TGTGCCAGCAGCTTCGGGGACGGCCCGCGGGATACGCAGTATTTT. The full variable domain, in which reference TRBV7-8 and TRBJ2-3 provide the parts outside the CDR3, is GAGVSQSPRYKVAKRGQDVALRCDPISGHVSLFWYQQALGQGPEFLTYFQNEAQLDKSGLPSDRFFAERPEGSVSTLKIQRTQQEDSAVYLCASSFGDGPRDTQYFGPGTRLTVL.

This clone appeared once. V and J are TRBV10-2 and TRBJ2-4; D remains unclear. Germline V lookup: CDR1 WSHSY, CDR2 SAAADI. V gave up 7 bases and J gave up 9 bases, with 10 bases separating them. CDR3 length: 11 amino acids. CDR3 residues: CASIREGIQYF. In DNA, the CDR3 is TGCGCCAGCATAAGGGAAGGCATTCAGTACTTC.

The chain is built from TRBV5-5 and TRBJ2-7; 12 nucleotides agree with TRBD1. With V trimmed by 2 bases and J by 6 bases, 9 bases remained unmatched. Germline-derived CDR1 and CDR2 are SGHKS and YYEKEE (reference sequence). The CDR3 sequence is 16 residues long. CDR3 sequence: CASSFTIRDRGPEQYF. The CDR3 DNA reads as TGTGCCAGCAGCTTCACAATCCGGGACAGGGGGCCCGAGCAGTACTTC.

V is TRBV14 and J is TRBJ1-1, with D possibly being TRBD1 (5 bases). The CDR3 runs 16 residues. The V gene's germline CDR1 is SGHDN and CDR2 FVKESK. The V end lost 0 bases, the J end lost 3 bases, and 14 bases lay between the germline ends. The CDR3 DNA reads TGTGCCAGCAGCCAAGATACTCGGGGGAGATACACTGAAGCTTTCTTT. Its translation: CASSQDTRGRYTEAFF.

The rearrangement links TRBV6-6 to TRBJ2-1; D possibly uses TRBD1 or TRBD2 (5 bases each). This CDR3 has 14 amino acids. Germline values: CDR1 MNHNY, CDR2 SVGAGI (reference sequence). Trimming cost V 2 bases and J 8 bases, with 13 bases left between them. The CDR3 spells CASSYPDLGDEQFF. CDR3 nucleotide sequence: TGTGCCAGCAGTTACCCGGACCTGGGGGATGAGCAGTTCTTC.

The chain couples TRBV5-4 to TRBJ1-1; 8 nucleotides match TRBD1. V lost 2 bases, J lost 4 bases, and 7 bases stayed unmatched. The CDR3 sequence is 15 residues long. The germline V gene encodes CDR1 SGHNT and CDR2 YYREEE (reference sequence). CDR3 in DNA: TGTGCCAGCAGCTTCTCCCTCGGGACAGGCACTGAAGCTTTCTTT. This sequence encodes CASSFSLGTGTEAFF. Filled out from reference TRBV5-4 and TRBJ1-1, the complete variable domain reads ETGVTQSPTHLIKTRGQQVTLRCSSQSGHNTVSWYQQALGQGPQFIFQYYREEENGRGNFPPRFSGLQFPNYSSELNVNALELDDSALYLCASSFSLGTGTEAFFGQGTRLTVV.

CDR3 nucleotides: TGTGCCAGCAGCTTAGTTGGGCGGGACAGGGGGGACGAGCAGTACTTC. Residues: CASSLVGRDRGDEQYF. The J gene is TRBJ2-7, the V gene TRBV11-3; TRBD1 matches at 11 bases. Germline V gene sequence: CDR1 SGHNT, CDR2 YENEEA. This CDR3 is built from 16 residues. The junction had 7 bases not matched to a gene; V was cut back by 1 base and J by 5 bases.

The V and J genes are TRBV6-1 and TRBJ2-1; D not certain. Germline V gene lookup returns CDR1 MNHNS and CDR2 SASEGT. The V end lost 3 bases, the J end lost 4 bases, and 19 bases lay between the germline ends. CDR3 size: 17 residues. CDR3: CASSDLQANLGYNEQFF. CDR3 nucleotide sequence: TGTGCCAGCAGTGATCTTCAGGCCAACCTAGGATACAATGAGCAGTTCTTC.

The chain recombines TRBV25-1 with TRBJ2-2; 7 nucleotides match TRBD2. The J segment lost 1 base and the V segment lost 3 bases, leaving 5 bases of the junction unmatched. Germline CDR1 is MGHDK and CDR2 is SYGVNS. The CDR3 runs to 16 residues. The CDR3 reads CASSDPLAKNTGELFF. The CDR3 DNA reads TGTGCCAGCAGTGACCCACTAGCGAAGAACACCGGGGAGCTGTTTTTT.

The chain employs TRBV7-9 and TRBJ1-3, with TRBD1 identical over 7 bases. The V and J ends lost 5 bases and 7 bases, in that order; junction bases with no gene match: 8. Germline V gives CDR1 SEHNR, CDR2 FQNEAQ (reference sequence). This CDR3 region has 14 residues. CDR3 loop: CASSAGTAGNTIYF. CDR3 nucleotide sequence: TGTGCCAGCAGCGCGGGGACAGCCGGCAACACCATATATTTT.

The chain recombines TRBV6-1 with TRBJ2-7; TRBD2 matches 13 bases. The germline gives CDR1 MNHNS, CDR2 SASEGT. The CDR3 runs to 14 residues. Trimming removed 6 bases from V and 3 bases from J; junction bases left unmatched: 2. DNA for the CDR3: TGTGCCAGCAGCTGGACTAGCGGGAGCTACGAGCAGTACTTC. This codes for CASSWTSGSYEQYF.

This rearrangement joins TRBV11-2 to TRBJ2-7, with D tentatively TRBD1 (6 bases). CDR1 and CDR2 (germline): SGHAT, FQNNGV. Trimming removed 5 bases at V and 3 bases at J, with 17 bases between. The CDR3 totals 15 residues. The CDR3 coding sequence is TGTGCCAGCAGCCCATTGACAGGACCAGGCTACGAGCAGTACTTC. This gives the protein CASSPLTGPGYEQYF.

The V gene is TRBV7-6, the J gene TRBJ2-3; either TRBD1 or TRBD2 may supply D (5 bases each). Germline lookup yields CDR1 SGHVS and CDR2 FNYEAQ. This CDR3 region has 16 residues. V was clipped by 4 bases and J by 0 bases, with 14 bases between them. The CDR3, as DNA: TGTGCCAGCAGCTCCAGCCTAGGGGAGAGCACAGATACGCAGTATTTT. This sequence encodes CASSSSLGESTDTQYF.

The chain combines TRBV19 with TRBJ1-4; D is undetermined. This CDR3 has 10 residues. CDR1 is LNHDA, CDR2 SQIVND, per germline (reference sequence). V gave up 7 bases and J gave up 8 bases, with 5 bases separating them. The CDR3 reads CASIWEKLFF. As DNA, the CDR3 is TGTGCCAGTATTTGGGAAAAACTGTTTTTT.